The 5 T cell receptor beta chains listed next were all sequenced from one sample in a study of cytomegalovirus exposure and HLA in healthy donors. Assay used: immunoSEQ multiplex PCR; TCRdb lists only in-frame clones, some missing. The sample includes about 160,000 clones, about 90% seen only once; the top ten take under 7%. Sequences were obtained from PBMCs. Source of these receptors: a woman in her twenties or thirties in good health and CMV-seronegative.

This rearrangement joins TRBV28 to TRBJ1-4; TRBD1 matches at 7 bases. From germline, CDR1 is MDHEN and CDR2 SYDVKM. The CDR3 is 19 residues long. Trimming cost V 3 bases and J 0 bases; bases outside gene matches: 13. The CDR3 is CASSLQGVGGGATNEKLFF. The CDR3 DNA reads as TGTGCCAGCAGTTTGCAGGGGGTAGGCGGTGGGGCAACTAATGAAAAACTGTTTTTT.

V is TRBV7-7 and J is TRBJ2-7, with 9 bases aligning to TRBD2. Germline V lookup: CDR1 SSHAT, CDR2 FNYEAQ (reference sequence). V lost 3 bases, J lost 1 base, and 4 bases stayed unmatched. The CDR3 runs 15 residues. The CDR3 sequence is CASSLREGRSYEQYF. The CDR3 nucleotides read TGTGCCAGCAGCTTGCGGGAGGGCAGGTCCTACGAGCAGTACTTC. Full variable domain (rest looked up from reference TRBV7-7 and TRBJ2-7): GAGVSQSPRYKVTKRGQDVTLRCDPISSHATLYWYQQALGQGPEFLTYFNYEAQPDKSGLPSDRFSAERPEGSISTLTIQRTEQRDSAMYRCASSLREGRSYEQYFGPGTRLTVT.

The chain combines TRBV5-1 with TRBJ2-5; D is possibly TRBD2 (6 bases). CDR3 length: 15 amino acids. V lost 4 bases to trimming and J lost 4 bases, with 17 bases between them. CDR1 is SGHRS, CDR2 YFSETQ, per germline. The CDR3 sequence is CASSPTPAGGETQYF. In DNA, the CDR3 is TGCGCCAGCAGCCCAACACCGGCCGGGGGAGAGACCCAGTACTTC.

The J gene is TRBJ1-5, the V gene TRBV6-1; weak D call: TRBD1 (6 bases). This CDR3 has 15 amino acids. V lost 5 bases and J 2 bases, leaving 13 bases between the germline ends. Germline V CDR1 and CDR2: MNHNS, SASEGT. The CDR3 sequence is CASSPGTSGNQPQHF. CDR3 DNA sequence: TGTGCCAGCAGTCCGGGGACATCGGGCAATCAGCCCCAGCATTTT.

The chain couples TRBV2 to TRBJ2-1; D call uncertain. The CDR3 extends over 14 amino acids. Germline CDR1 and CDR2: SNHLY and FYNNEI. V lost 3 bases to trimming and J lost 7 bases, with 13 bases between them. Written as DNA, the CDR3 is TGTGCCAGCAGTGAGTTTACGGTAGTTAATGAGCAGTTCTTC. This encodes CASSEFTVVNEQFF.